Ten or more counts support the clone carrying this T cell receptor (beta chain). Its target is unknown. This entry comes from a study of T cells after posttransplantation cyclophosphamide. Study results and caveats: TRB overlap between skin or GI tissue T cells and blood was limited. TRB clonality was highly associated with recipient CMV seropositivity and reactivation. Donor CD8+ memory clones often dominated recipient blood repertoires at later times.

Repertoires were generated with immunoSEQ multiplex PCR, while TCRdb's copy carries only in-frame clones and drops some. Recorded here are some 40,000 clones, none singletons. This related bone marrow graft donor gave peripheral blood on the day of marrow donation. This CDR3 is built from 15 residues. The V segment lost 2 bases and the J segment 5 bases; nucleotides outside the gene matches: 7. The germline V gene encodes CDR1 KGHSH and CDR2 LQKENI. The specimen was PBMCs. The sequence derives from a woman between 50 and 59 years old in good health and a related stem cell transplant donor. The rearrangement joins TRBV18 to TRBJ1-2; TRBD1 matches at 8 bases. The CDR3: CASSPVGTGEYGYTF. CDR3 sequence (DNA): TGTGCCAGCTCACCAGTCGGGACAGGAGAATATGGCTACACCTTC.